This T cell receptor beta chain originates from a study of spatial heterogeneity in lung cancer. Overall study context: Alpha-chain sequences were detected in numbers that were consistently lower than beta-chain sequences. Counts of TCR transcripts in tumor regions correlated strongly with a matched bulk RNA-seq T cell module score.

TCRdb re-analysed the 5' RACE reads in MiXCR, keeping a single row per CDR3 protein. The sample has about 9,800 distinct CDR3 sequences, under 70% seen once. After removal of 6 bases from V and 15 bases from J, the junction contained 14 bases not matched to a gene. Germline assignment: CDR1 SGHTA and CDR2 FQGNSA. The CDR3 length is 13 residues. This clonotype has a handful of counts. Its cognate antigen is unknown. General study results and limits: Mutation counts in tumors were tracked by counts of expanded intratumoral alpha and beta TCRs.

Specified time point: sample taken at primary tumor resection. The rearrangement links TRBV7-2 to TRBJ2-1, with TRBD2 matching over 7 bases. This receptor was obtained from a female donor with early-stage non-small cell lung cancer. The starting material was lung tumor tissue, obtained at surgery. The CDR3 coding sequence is TGTGCCAGCAGACCCGACCCCGGGACTACGCCGTTCTTC. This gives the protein CASRPDPGTTPFF.